This TCR beta chain stems from a study of blood T cell repertoires in COVID-19. Study summary: Researchers got acute and convalescent COVID-19 samples from the United States, Italy and Spain.

Participants, about 18 to 90 years old, spanned under 25 US areas. Participants had their cohort set by participant-reported clinical history. Germline assignment: CDR1 SEHNR and CDR2 FQNEAQ (reference sequence). This CDR3 comprises 11 residues. After removal of 5 bases from V and 12 bases from J, the junction contained 4 bases not matched to a gene. Generated by immunoSEQ multiplex PCR, the TCRdb table keeps only in-frame clones and is missing some. The table lists 300,000 to 400,000 clones, 90% of them singletons. V gene TRBV7-9 combines with J gene TRBJ1-2; 9 positions match TRBD1. The sequenced material came from PBMCs or T cells enriched from blood (not recorded which). The sequence derives from a woman in her thirties who had been exposed to COVID-19. For the CDR3, the DNA is TGTGCCAGCAGCCCAGGACAGGGGAACACCTTC. Its translation: CASSPGQGNTF. The full variable domain, its missing parts supplied by reference TRBV7-9 and TRBJ1-2, is DTGVSQNPRHKITKRGQNVTFRCDPISEHNRLYWYRQTLGQGPEFLTYFQNEAQLEKSRLLSDRFSAERPKGSFSTLEIQRTEQGDSAMYLCASSPGQGNTFGSGTRLTVV.